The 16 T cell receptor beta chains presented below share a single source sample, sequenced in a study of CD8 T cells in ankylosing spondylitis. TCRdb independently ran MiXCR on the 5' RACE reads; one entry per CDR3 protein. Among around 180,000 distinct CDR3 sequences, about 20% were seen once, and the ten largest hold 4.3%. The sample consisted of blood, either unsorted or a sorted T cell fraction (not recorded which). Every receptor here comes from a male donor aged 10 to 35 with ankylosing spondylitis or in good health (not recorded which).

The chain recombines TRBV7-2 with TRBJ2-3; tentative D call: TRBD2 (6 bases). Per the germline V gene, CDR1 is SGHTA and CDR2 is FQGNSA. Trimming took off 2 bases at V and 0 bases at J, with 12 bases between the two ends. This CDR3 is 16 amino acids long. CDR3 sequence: CASSLLAVRSTDTQYF. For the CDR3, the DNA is TGTGCCAGCAGCTTATTAGCGGTCAGAAGCACAGATACGCAGTATTTT.

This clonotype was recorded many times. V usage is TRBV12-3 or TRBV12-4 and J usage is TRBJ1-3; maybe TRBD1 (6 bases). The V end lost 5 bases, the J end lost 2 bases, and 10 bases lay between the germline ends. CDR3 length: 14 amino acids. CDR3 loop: CASSRSGAGNTIYF. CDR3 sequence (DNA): TGTGCCAGCAGTAGGTCAGGGGCTGGAAACACCATATATTTT.

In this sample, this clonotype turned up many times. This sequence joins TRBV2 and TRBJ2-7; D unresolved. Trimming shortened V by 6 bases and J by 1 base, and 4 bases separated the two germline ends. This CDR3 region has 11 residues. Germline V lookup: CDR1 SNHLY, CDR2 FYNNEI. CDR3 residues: CASRLSYEQYV. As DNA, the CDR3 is TGTGCCAGCAGACTGTCCTACGAGCAGTACGTC.

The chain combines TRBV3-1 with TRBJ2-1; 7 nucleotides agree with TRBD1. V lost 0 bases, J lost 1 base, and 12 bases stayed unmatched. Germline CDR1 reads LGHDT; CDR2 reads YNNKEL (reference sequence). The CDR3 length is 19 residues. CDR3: CASSQDLPLRQGSYNEQFF. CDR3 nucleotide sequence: TGTGCCAGCAGCCAAGATCTGCCCCTCCGACAGGGTTCCTACAATGAGCAGTTCTTC.

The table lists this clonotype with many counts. The CDR3 loop reads CASSLHPGVENYGYTF. The CDR3 bases are TGTGCCAGCAGCTTACATCCAGGGGTTGAGAACTATGGCTACACCTTC. V is TRBV7-2 and J is TRBJ1-2; weak D call: TRBD1 (6 bases). Deletions cut 2 bases from V and 2 bases from J, with 15 bases between. The CDR3 runs to 16 residues. CDR1 and CDR2 (germline): SGHTA, FQGNSA. Based on the CDR3 plus reference TRBV7-2 and TRBJ1-2, the full variable domain is GAGVSQSPSNKVTEKGKDVELRCDPISGHTALYWYRQSLGQGLEFLIYFQGNSAPDKSGLPSDRFSAERTGGSVSTLTIQRTQQEDSAVYLCASSLHPGVENYGYTFGSGTRLTVV.

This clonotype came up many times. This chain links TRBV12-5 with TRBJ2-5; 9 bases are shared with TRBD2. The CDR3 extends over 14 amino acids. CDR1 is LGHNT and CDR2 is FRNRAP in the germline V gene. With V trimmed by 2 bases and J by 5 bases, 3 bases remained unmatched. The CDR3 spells CASGLRTSVETQYF. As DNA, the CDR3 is TGTGCTAGTGGTTTGCGGACTAGCGTGGAGACCCAGTACTTC.

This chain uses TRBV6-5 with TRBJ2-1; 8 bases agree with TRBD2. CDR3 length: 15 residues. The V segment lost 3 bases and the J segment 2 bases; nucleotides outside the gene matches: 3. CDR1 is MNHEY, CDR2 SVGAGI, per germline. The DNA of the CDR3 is TGTGCCAGCAGTTATGCGGGAGGAACCTACAATGAGCAGTTCTTC. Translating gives CASSYAGGTYNEQFF.

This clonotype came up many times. The CDR3 loop reads CAWSLVPTGELFF. The CDR3 coding sequence is TGTGCCTGGAGTCTAGTCCCCACCGGGGAGCTGTTTTTT. V gene TRBV30 combines with J gene TRBJ2-2; D gene uncertain. Germline CDR1 and CDR2: GTSNPN and SVGIG (reference sequence). This CDR3 is built from 13 residues. Trimming took 2 bases from V and 4 from J, leaving 8 bases between them.

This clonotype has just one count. DNA for the CDR3: TGTGCCAGCAGTGACTCGGCAGGGGGCCCCGGGGAGCTGTTTTTT. It translates to CASSDSAGGPGELFF. This chain links TRBV6-4 with TRBJ2-2; 8 bases are shared with TRBD1. Unmatched junction bases numbered 3, after V lost 0 bases and J lost 6 bases. From germline, CDR1 is MRHNA and CDR2 SNTAGT. This CDR3 has 15 residues.

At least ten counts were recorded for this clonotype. Here the CDR3 DNA reads TGCAGTGCTAACTCACTAGCGGGAGGGCCGGGATCCTACAATGAGCAGTTCTTC. This sequence encodes CSANSLAGGPGSYNEQFF. This rearrangement joins TRBV20-1 to TRBJ2-1, with TRBD2 identical over 13 bases. Looked up from germline, CDR1 is DFQATT and CDR2 is SNEGSKA (reference sequence). The CDR3 sequence is 18 residues long. V lost 4 bases to trimming and J lost 1 base; unmatched junction nucleotides: 10.

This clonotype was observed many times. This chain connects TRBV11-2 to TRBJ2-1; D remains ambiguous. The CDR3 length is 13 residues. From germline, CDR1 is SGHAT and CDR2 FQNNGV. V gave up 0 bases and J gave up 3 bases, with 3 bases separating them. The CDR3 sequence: CASSLDYYNEQFF. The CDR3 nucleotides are TGTGCCAGCAGCTTAGATTACTACAATGAGCAGTTCTTC.

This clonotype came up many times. Written as DNA, the CDR3 is TGTGCCAGCAGGGGACCGGACAGGGAGGGGGCAGATACGCAGTATTTT. As protein: CASRGPDREGADTQYF. V gene TRBV25-1 combines with J gene TRBJ2-3; weak D call: TRBD1 (8 bases). V lost 6 bases to trimming and J lost 4 bases, with 20 bases between them. CDR1 and CDR2 (germline): MGHDK, SYGVNS. The CDR3 loop spans 16 amino acids. Based on the CDR3 plus reference TRBV25-1 and TRBJ2-3, the full variable domain is EADIYQTPRYLVIGTGKKITLECSQTMGHDKMYWYQQDPGMELHLIHYSYGVNSTEKGDLSSESTVSRIRTEHFPLTLESARPSHTSQYLCASRGPDREGADTQYFGPGTRLTVL.

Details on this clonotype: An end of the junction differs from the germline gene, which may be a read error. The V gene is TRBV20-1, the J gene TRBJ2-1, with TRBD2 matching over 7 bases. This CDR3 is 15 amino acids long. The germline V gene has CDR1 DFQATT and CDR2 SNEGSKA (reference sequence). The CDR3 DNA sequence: TGCAGTGCAAGAGGGAGCGGGGCCACCTACAATGAGCAGTTCTTC. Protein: CSARGSGATYNEQFF.

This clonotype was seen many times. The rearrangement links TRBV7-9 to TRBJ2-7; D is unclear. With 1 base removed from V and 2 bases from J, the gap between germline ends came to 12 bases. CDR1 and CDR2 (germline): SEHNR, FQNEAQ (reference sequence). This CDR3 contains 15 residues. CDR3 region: CASSLEGMSPYEQYF. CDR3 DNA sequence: TGTGCCAGCAGCTTAGAAGGCATGAGTCCCTACGAGCAGTACTTC.

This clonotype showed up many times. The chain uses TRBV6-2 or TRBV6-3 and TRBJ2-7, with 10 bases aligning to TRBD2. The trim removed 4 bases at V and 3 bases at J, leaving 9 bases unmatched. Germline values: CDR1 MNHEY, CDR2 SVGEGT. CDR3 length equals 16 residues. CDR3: CASSFRLQREGYEQYF. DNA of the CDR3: TGTGCCAGCAGTTTTCGCCTCCAGCGGGAGGGCTACGAGCAGTACTTC.

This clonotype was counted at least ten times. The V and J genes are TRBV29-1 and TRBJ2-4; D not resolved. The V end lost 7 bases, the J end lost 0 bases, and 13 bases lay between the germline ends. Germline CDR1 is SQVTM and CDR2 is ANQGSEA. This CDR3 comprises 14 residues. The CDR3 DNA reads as TGCAGCGCCGTAGGCCGGTTAGCCAAAAACATTCAGTACTTC. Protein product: CSAVGRLAKNIQYF.